This entry features one TCR beta chain sequence. As yet, its antigen is unknown. It was with 60 Vbeta and 13 Jbeta primers that the PCR ran. Measured with immunoSEQ multiplex PCR; TCRdb has only the in-frame clones, and not every one. The table has about 110,000 clones, approximately 73% seen once. This record comes from a study of cytomegalovirus exposure and HLA in healthy donors. Study-wide results and limits: Of the V segments, some could not be distinguished, including TRBV6-2 and TRBV6-3, and were excluded.

V was pared by 6 bases and J by 6 bases, with 2 bases of the junction left unmatched. This CDR3 is built from 11 residues. CDR1 and CDR2 (germline): DFQATT, SNEGSKA (reference sequence). Sequenced material: PBMCs. V gene TRBV20-1 combines with J gene TRBJ2-1; 7 bases agree with TRBD2. This clonotype was sampled from a man aged 25 to 45 in good health and CMV-seronegative. DNA of the CDR3: TGCAGTGCAACTAGCGTCAATGAGCAGTTCTTC. It codes for CSATSVNEQFF.